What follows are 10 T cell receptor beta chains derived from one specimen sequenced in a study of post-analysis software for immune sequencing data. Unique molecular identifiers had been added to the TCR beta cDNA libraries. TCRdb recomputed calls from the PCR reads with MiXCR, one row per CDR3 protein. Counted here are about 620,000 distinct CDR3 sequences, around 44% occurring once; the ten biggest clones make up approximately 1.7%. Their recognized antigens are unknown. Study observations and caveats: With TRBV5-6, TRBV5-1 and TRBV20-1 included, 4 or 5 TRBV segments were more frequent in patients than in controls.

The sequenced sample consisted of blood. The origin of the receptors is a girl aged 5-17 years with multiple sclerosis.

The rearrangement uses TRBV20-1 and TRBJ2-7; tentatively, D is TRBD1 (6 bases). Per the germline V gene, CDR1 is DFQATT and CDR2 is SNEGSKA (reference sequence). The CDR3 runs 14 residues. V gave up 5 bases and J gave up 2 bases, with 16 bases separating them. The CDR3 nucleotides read TGCAGTGCTTTCTTGACAGGCGATGCCTACGAGCAGTACTTC. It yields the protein CSAFLTGDAYEQYF.

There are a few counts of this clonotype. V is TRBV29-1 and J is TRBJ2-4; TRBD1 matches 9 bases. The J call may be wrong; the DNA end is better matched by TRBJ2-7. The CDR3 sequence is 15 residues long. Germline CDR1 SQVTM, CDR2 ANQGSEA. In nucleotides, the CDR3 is TGCAGCGTTGCACCTCCAGGACAGGGGACCTACGAGCAGTACTTC. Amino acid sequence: CSVAPPGQGTYEQYF.

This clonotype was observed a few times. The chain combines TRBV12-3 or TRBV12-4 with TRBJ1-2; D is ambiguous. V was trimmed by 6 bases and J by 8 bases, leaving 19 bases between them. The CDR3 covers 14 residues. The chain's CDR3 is CASSHLNGVQGYTF. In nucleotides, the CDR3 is TGTGCCAGCAGCCATCTAAACGGGGTACAAGGCTACACCTTC.

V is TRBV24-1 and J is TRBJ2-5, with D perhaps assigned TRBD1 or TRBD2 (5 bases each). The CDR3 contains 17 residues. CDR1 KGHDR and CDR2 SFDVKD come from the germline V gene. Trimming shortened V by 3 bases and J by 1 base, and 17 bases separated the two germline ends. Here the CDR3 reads CATSDGFNRDGQETQYF. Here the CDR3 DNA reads TGTGCCACCAGTGATGGCTTTAACCGGGACGGCCAAGAGACCCAGTACTTC.

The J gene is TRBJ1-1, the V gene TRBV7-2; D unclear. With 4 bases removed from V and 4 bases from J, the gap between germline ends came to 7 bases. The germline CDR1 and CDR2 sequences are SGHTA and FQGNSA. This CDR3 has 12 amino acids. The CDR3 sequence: CASSSDRTEAFF. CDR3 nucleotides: TGTGCCAGCAGCTCGGATCGCACTGAAGCTTTCTTT.

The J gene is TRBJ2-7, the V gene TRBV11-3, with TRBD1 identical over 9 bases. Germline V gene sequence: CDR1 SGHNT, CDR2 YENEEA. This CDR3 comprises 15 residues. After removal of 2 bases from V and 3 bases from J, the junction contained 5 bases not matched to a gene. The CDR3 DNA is TGTGCCAGCAGCTTACTTCGGGACAGGGTCTACGAGCAGTACTTC. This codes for CASSLLRDRVYEQYF.

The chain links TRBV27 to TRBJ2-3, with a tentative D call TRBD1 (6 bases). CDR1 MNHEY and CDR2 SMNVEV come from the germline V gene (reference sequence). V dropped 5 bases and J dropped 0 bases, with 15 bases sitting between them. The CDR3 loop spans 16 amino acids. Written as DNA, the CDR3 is TGTGCCAGCAGTCCAGGGGCTCCTATTAGCACAGATACGCAGTATTTT. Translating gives CASSPGAPISTDTQYF.

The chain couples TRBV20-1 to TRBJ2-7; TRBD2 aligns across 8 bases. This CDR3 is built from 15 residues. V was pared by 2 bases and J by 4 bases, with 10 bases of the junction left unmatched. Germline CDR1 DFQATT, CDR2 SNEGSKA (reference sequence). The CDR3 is CSARPSGLIGYEQYF. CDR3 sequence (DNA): TGCAGTGCTAGACCTAGCGGGTTAATCGGATACGAGCAGTACTTC.

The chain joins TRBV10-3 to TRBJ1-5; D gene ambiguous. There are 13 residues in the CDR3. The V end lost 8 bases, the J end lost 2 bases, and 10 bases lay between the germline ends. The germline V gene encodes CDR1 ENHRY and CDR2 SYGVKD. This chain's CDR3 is CAIRGDGNQPQHF. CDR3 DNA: TGTGCCATCCGGGGTGATGGCAATCAGCCCCAGCATTTT.

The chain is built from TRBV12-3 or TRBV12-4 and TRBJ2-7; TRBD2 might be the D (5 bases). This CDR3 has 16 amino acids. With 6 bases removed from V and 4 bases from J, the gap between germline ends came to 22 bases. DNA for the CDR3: TGTGCCAGCAGCTCCGTGGGTCTTGCCTCGGGGTACGAGCAGTACTTC. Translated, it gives CASSSVGLASGYEQYF.